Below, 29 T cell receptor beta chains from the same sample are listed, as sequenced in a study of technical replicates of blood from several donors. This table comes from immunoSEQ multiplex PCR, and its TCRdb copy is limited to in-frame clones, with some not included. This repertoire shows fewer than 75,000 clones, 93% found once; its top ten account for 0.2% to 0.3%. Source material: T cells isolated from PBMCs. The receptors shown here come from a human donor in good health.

The CDR3: CASTTPGAYEQYF. The CDR3 bases are TGTGCCAGCACAACTCCCGGAGCCTACGAGCAGTACTTC. This sequence joins TRBV6-5 and TRBJ2-7; D unresolved. The CDR3 covers 13 residues. V shed 7 bases and J shed 2 bases, with 12 bases lying between them. Germline values: CDR1 MNHEY, CDR2 SVGAGI.

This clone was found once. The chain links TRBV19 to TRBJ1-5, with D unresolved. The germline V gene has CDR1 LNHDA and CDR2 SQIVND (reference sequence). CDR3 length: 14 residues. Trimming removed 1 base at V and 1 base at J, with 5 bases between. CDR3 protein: CASSIGQSNQPQHF. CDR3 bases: TGTGCCAGTAGTATAGGGCAGAGCAATCAGCCCCAGCATTTT.

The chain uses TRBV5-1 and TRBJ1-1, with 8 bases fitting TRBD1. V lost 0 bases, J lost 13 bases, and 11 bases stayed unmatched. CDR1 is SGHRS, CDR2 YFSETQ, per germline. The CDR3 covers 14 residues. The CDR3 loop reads CASSLGQGALHGFF. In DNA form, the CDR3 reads TGCGCCAGCAGCTTGGGGCAGGGGGCGCTTCATGGTTTCTTT. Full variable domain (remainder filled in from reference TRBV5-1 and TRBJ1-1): KAGVTQTPRYLIKTRGQQVTLSCSPISGHRSVSWYQQTPGQGLQFLFEYFSETQRNKGNFPGRFSGRQFSNSRSEMNVSTLELGDSALYLCASSLGQGALHGFFGQGTRLTVV.

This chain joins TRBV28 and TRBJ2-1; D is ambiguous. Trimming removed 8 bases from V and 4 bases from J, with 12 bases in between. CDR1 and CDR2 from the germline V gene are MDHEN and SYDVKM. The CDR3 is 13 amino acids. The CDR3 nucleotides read TGTGCCAGCCGATCAGAATCGTACAATGAGCAGTTCTTC. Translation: CASRSESYNEQFF. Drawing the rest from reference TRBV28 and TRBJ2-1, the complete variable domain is DVKVTQSSRYLVKRTGEKVFLECVQDMDHENMFWYRQDPGLGLRLIYFSYDVKMKEKGDIPEGYSVSREKKERFSLILESASTNQTSMYLCASRSESYNEQFFGPGTRLTVL.

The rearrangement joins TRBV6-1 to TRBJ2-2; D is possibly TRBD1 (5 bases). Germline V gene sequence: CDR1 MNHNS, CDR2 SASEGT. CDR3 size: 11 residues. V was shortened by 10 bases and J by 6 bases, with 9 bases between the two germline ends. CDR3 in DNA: TGTGCCAATAGGGGTTCCGGGGAGCTGTTTTTT. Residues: CANRGSGELFF.

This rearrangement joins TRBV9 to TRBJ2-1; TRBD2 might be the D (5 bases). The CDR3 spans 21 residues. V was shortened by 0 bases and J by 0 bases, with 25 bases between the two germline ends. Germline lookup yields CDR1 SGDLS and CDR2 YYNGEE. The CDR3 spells CASSVVGERNDRPSSYNEQFF. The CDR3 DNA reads TGTGCCAGCAGCGTAGTCGGTGAGCGGAACGACCGGCCTAGCTCCTACAATGAGCAGTTCTTC.

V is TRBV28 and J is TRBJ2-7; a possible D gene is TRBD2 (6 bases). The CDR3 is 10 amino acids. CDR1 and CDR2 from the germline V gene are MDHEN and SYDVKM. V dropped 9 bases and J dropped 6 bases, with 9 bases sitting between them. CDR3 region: CASEAGEQYF. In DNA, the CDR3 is TGTGCCAGTGAAGCGGGCGAGCAGTACTTC.

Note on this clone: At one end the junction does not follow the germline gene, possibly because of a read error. The CDR3 spells CASSIPKGTAYF. The CDR3 region has the DNA TGTGCCAGTAGTATACCCAAGGGGACAGCCTATTTC. The V and J genes are TRBV19 and TRBJ2-4, with 7 bases fitting TRBD1. Germline V lookup: CDR1 LNHDA, CDR2 SQIVND (reference sequence). The CDR3 covers 12 residues.

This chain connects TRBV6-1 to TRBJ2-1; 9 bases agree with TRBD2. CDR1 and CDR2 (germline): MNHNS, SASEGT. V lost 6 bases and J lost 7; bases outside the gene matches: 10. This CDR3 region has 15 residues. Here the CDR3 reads CASRLAGQRVNEQFF. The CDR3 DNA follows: TGTGCCAGCAGGCTAGCGGGGCAGAGGGTTAATGAGCAGTTCTTC.

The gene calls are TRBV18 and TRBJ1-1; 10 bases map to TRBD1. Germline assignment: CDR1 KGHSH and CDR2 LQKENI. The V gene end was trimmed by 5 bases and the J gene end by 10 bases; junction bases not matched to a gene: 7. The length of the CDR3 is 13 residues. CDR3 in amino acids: CASSVPGQGIAFF. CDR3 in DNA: TGTGCCAGCTCAGTACCGGGACAGGGGATAGCTTTCTTT.

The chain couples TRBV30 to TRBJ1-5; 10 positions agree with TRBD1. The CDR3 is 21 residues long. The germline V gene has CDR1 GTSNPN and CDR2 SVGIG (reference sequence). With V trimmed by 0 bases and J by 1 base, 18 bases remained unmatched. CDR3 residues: CAWSVPPRPGQGIDSNQPQHF. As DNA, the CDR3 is TGTGCCTGGAGTGTTCCCCCCCGACCGGGACAGGGGATAGACAGCAATCAGCCCCAGCATTTT. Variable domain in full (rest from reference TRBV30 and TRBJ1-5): SQTIHQWPATLVQPVGSPLSLECTVEGTSNPNLYWYRQAAGRGLQLLFYSVGIGQISSEVPQNLSASRPQDRQFILSSKKLLLSDSGFYLCAWSVPPRPGQGIDSNQPQHFGDGTRLSIL.

This CDR3 is CASSPQGYLNYGYTF. For the CDR3, the DNA is TGTGCCAGCAGCCCGCAGGGCTACCTAAACTATGGCTACACCTTC. The rearrangement links TRBV7-8 to TRBJ1-2, with D tentatively TRBD1 (5 bases). CDR1 and CDR2 (germline): SGHVS, FQNEAQ. The CDR3 has 15 residues. V lost 5 bases, J lost 2 bases, and 15 bases lay in between.

The CDR3 sequence: CASSSRSTNEKLFF. CDR3 DNA sequence: TGTGCCAGCAGCTCTAGATCAACTAATGAAAAACTGTTTTTT. The chain joins TRBV5-8 to TRBJ1-4; D ambiguous. V shed 3 bases and J shed 0 bases, with 6 bases lying between them. The V gene's germline CDR1 is SGHTS and CDR2 YDEGEE. The CDR3 loop spans 14 amino acids.

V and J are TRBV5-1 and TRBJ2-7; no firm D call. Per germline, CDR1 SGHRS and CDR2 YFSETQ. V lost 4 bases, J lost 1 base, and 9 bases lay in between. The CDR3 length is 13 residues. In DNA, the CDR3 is TGCGCCAGCAGCACCACCCAGTCCTACGAGCAGTACTTC. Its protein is CASSTTQSYEQYF.

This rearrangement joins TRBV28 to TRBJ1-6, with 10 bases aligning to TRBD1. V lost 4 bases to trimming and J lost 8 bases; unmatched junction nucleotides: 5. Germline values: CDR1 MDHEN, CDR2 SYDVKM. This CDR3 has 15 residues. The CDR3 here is CASSSPTGGDSPLHF. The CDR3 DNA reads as TGTGCCAGCAGTTCGCCGACAGGGGGCGATTCACCCCTCCACTTT. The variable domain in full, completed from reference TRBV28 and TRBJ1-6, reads DVKVTQSSRYLVKRTGEKVFLECVQDMDHENMFWYRQDPGLGLRLIYFSYDVKMKEKGDIPEGYSVSREKKERFSLILESASTNQTSMYLCASSSPTGGDSPLHFGNGTRLTVT.

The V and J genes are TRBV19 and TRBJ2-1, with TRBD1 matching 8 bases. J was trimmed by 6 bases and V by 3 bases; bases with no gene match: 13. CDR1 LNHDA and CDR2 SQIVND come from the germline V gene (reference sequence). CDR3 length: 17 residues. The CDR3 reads CASSMPRGQVLSNEQFF. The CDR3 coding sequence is TGTGCCAGTAGTATGCCCAGGGGGCAGGTACTAAGCAATGAGCAGTTCTTC. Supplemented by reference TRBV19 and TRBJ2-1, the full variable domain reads DGGITQSPKYLFRKEGQNVTLSCEQNLNHDAMYWYRQDPGQGLRLIYYSQIVNDFQKGDIAEGYSVSREKKESFPLTVTSAQKNPTAFYLCASSMPRGQVLSNEQFFGPGTRLTVL.

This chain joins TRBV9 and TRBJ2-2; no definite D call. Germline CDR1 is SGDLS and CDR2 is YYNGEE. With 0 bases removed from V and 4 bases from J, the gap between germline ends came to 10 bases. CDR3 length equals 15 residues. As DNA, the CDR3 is TGTGCCAGCAGCGTAGCCGGGTCCGGCACCGGGGAGCTGTTTTTT. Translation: CASSVAGSGTGELFF.

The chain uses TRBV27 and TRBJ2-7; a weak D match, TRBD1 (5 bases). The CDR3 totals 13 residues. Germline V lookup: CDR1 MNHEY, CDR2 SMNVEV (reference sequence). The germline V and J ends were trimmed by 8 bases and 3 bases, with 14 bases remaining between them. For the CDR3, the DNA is TGTGCCAGCGGAAAAGGGCAGGGCTACGAGCAGTACTTC. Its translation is CASGKGQGYEQYF.

The CDR3: CASSLSLDYEQYF. The CDR3 nucleotides are TGTGCCAGCAGCCTTAGTCTCGACTACGAGCAGTACTTC. V usage is TRBV7-9 and J usage is TRBJ2-7; D is unresolved. The V end lost 5 bases, the J end lost 3 bases, and 11 bases lay between the germline ends. CDR1 SEHNR and CDR2 FQNEAQ come from the germline V gene (reference sequence). This CDR3 has 13 amino acids.

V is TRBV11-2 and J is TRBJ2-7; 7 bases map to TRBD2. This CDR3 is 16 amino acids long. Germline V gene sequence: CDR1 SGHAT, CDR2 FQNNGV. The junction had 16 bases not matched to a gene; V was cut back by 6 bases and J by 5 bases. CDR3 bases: TGTGCCAGCAGAGCCAGCGGGATAATCGGCGGGGACGAGCAGTACTTC. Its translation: CASRASGIIGGDEQYF.

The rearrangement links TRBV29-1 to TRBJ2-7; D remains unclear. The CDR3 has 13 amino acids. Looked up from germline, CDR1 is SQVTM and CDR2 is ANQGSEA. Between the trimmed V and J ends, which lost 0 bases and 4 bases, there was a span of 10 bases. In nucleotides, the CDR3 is TGCAGCGTTGAAGATGGGCACCCTTACGAGCAGTACTTC. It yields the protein CSVEDGHPYEQYF.

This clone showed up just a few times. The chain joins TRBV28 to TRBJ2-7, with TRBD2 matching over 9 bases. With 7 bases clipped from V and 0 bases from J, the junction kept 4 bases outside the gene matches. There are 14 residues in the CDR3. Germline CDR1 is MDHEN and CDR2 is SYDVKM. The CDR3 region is CASTLAGSSYEQYF. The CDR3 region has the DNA TGTGCCAGCACCCTAGCGGGAAGCTCCTACGAGCAGTACTTC.

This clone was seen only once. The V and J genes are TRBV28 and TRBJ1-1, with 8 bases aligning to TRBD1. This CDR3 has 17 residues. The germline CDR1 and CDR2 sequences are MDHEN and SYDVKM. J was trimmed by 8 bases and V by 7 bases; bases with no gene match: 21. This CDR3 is CASTDANLAQGGKEAFF. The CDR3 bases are TGTGCCAGCACCGATGCAAACCTCGCACAGGGGGGAAAGGAAGCTTTCTTT.

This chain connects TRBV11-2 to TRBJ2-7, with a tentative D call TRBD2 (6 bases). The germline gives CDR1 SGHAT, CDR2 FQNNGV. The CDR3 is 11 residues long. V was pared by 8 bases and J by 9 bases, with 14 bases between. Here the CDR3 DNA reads TGTGCCAGCGCCTTTGGAGGGAGGCAGTACTTC. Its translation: CASAFGGRQYF.

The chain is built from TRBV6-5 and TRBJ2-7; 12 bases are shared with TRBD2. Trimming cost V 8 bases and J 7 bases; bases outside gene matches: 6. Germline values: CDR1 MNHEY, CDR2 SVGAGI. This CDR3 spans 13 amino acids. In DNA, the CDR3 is TGTGCCAGCGCTAGCGGGGGGGGGTGGGAGCAGTACTTC. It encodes CASASGGGWEQYF.

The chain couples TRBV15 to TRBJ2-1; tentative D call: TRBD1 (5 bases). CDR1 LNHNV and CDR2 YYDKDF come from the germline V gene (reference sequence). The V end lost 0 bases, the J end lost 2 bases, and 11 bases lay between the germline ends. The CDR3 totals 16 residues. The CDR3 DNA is TGTGCCACCAGCAGAGATGGGGCAGGAACCTACAATGAGCAGTTCTTC. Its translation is CATSRDGAGTYNEQFF.

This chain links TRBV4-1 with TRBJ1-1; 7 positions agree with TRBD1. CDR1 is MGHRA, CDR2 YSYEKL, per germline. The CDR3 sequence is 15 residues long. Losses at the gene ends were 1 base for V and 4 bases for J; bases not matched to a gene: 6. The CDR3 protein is CASSQAEGAITEAFF. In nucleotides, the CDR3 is TGCGCCAGCAGCCAAGCAGAGGGGGCAATCACTGAAGCTTTCTTT.

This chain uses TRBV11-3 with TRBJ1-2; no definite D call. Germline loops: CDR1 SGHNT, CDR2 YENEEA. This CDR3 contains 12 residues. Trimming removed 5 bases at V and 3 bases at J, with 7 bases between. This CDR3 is CASSAGDYGYTF. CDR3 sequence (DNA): TGTGCCAGCAGCGCGGGCGACTATGGCTACACCTTC.

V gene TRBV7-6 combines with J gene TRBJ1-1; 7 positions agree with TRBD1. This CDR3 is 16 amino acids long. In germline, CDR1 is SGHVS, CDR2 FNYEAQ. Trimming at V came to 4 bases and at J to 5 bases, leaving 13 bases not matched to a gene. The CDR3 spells CASSSYPSGTDTEAFF. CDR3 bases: TGTGCCAGCAGCTCTTACCCCTCCGGGACAGATACTGAAGCTTTCTTT.